The TCR beta chain under discussion was sequenced for a study of identical twins. Concerning this clonotype itself: The antigen remains unidentified.

The CDR3 covers 14 residues. Germline assignment: CDR1 SGHDT and CDR2 YYEEEE. V lost 2 bases and J 6 bases, leaving 14 bases between the germline ends. The study, taken as a whole, reports: Insertion counts were lower in abundant cord blood beta clonotypes, a trend that memory repertoires did not show.

MiXCR, applied by TCRdb to the 5' RACE reads, yields one record per CDR3 protein. The sample contains roughly 770,000 distinct CDR3 sequences, 18% of which appear only once. The sample was also reused in another study, on T cells expressing NK-cell markers. From that second work: Whether expanded NKG2C+ T cell clones were HCMV specific stayed uncertain.

The chain couples TRBV5-6 to TRBJ1-2, with TRBD1 as a possible D gene (5 bases). The clonotype originates from a woman in her late teens or twenties in good health. What was sequenced was PBMCs. The CDR3 is CASSFGTGRNGYTF. The CDR3 coding sequence is TGTGCCAGCAGCTTCGGGACGGGGCGAAATGGCTACACCTTC.